This TCR beta chain was recorded in a study of T cells in Graves' hyperthyroidism and ophthalmopathy. This CDR3 contains 14 residues. With 7 bases removed from V and 1 base from J, the gap between germline ends came to 11 bases. This clonotype was seen ten or more times. RNA transcripts served as the template for amplifying TCR beta CDR3 regions. The HTBI primer set served for first-round RT-PCR of the TCR CDR3. TCRdb called the multiplex PCR reads again in MiXCR, with one record for every CDR3 protein. Of more than 600,000 distinct CDR3 sequences in the sample, about 15% were seen once. The TCR originated in a man aged 18 to 30 with Graves' hyperthyroidism. V and J are TRBV12-3 or TRBV12-4 and TRBJ2-4; D possibly corresponds to TRBD1 (6 bases). Input material: blood. In nucleotides, the CDR3 is TGTGCCAGCACCCTAACAGGGGCCAAAAACATTCAGTACTTC. This gives the protein CASTLTGAKNIQYF.